The clone carrying this T cell receptor (beta chain) has only a few counts. CDR3 size: 15 residues. The germline V gene encodes CDR1 MNHEY and CDR2 SMNVEV (reference sequence). The J segment lost 6 bases and the V segment lost 3 bases, leaving 7 bases of the junction unmatched. The sample belongs to a study of identical twins. MiXCR, applied by TCRdb to the 5' RACE reads, yields one record per CDR3 protein. Among 690,000 or so distinct CDR3 sequences listed, approximately 9% were seen once. The same specimen was also included in a second study, on yellow fever vaccine responses in identical twins.

Material for sequencing was PBMCs. This TCR was sampled from a woman between 18 and 30 years old in good health. The V gene is TRBV27, the J gene TRBJ2-3, with 9 bases fitting TRBD2. CDR3 residues: CASSFPAGGQDTQYF. CDR3 DNA: TGTGCCAGCAGTTTTCCGGCGGGGGGGCAGGATACGCAGTATTTT.